Listed below are T cell receptor beta chains from one sample, sequenced in a study of post-analysis software for immune sequencing data. MiXCR was run by TCRdb on the PCR reads, yielding one entry per CDR3 protein. Altogether 740,000 or so distinct CDR3 sequences are present, roughly half being singletons, with the ten largest covering approximately 4.5%. The sequencing input was blood. Every receptor here comes from a girl aged 5-17 years with multiple sclerosis. CDR3s include the opening cysteine and the closing phenylalanine or tryptophan. D genes are given only for firm matches. Rows give clone size only sometimes, using once, few, many, or a class for an expanded clone.

clone_size | j_call | d_call | v_call | cdr3_aa | cdr3_nt
once | TRBJ1-6 | . | TRBV12-3/TRBV12-4 | CASSQGGGSPLHF | TGTGCCAGCAGCCAGGGTGGGGGTTCACCCCTCCACTTT
. | TRBJ2-1 | TRBD2 | TRBV7-2 | CASSPVRGDYNEQFF | TGTGCCAGCAGCCCCGTCCGGGGGGACTACAATGAGCAGTTCTTC
. | TRBJ2-2 | . | TRBV29-1 | CSVALGGPDTGELFF | TGCAGCGTTGCCCTAGGGGGTCCGGACACCGGGGAGCTGTTTTTT
. | TRBJ2-4 | . | TRBV12-3/TRBV12-4 | CASRLAKNIQYF | TGTGCCAGCAGGCTAGCCAAAAACATTCAGTACTTC
. | TRBJ2-7 | . | TRBV6-6 | CASSYKGTRDDEQYF | TGTGCCAGCAGTTACAAGGGCACCCGGGACGACGAGCAGTACTTC
. | TRBJ1-6 | TRBD1 | TRBV5-1 | CASSFHPEDRVYSPLHF | TGCGCCAGCAGCTTCCACCCTGAAGACAGGGTGTACTCACCCCTCCACTTT
few | TRBJ2-5 | . | TRBV24-1 | CAAGVRETQYF | TGTGCCGCCGGCGTGAGGGAGACCCAGTACTTC
. | TRBJ2-7 | TRBD1 | TRBV29-1 | CSVEDDRGSKQYF | TGCAGCGTTGAAGATGACAGGGGGTCCAAGCAGTACTTC
few | TRBJ2-7 | . | TRBV29-1 | CSAGADSYEQYF | TGCAGCGCTGGGGCTGATTCCTACGAGCAGTACTTC
. | TRBJ1-1 | TRBD1 | TRBV4-1 | CASSQEAGGLFPAFF | TGCGCCAGCAGCCAAGAAGCAGGGGGCTTATTCCCAGCTTTCTTT
few | TRBJ2-7 | . | TRBV29-1 | CSGGLDYYEQYF | TGCAGCGGGGGACTTGACTACTACGAGCAGTACTTC
few | TRBJ2-5 | . | TRBV4-1 | CASSQEGLSLETQYF | TGCGCCAGCAGCCAAGAGGGGCTATCTCTAGAGACCCAGTACTTC
. | TRBJ2-1 | TRBD2 | TRBV12-3/TRBV12-4 | CASSLGGAGRPVEQFF | TGTGCCAGCAGTTTGGGAGGGGCCGGGAGGCCGGTAGAGCAGTTCTTC
. | TRBJ2-3 | TRBD2 | TRBV7-2 | CASSPLAGGYDTQYF | TGTGCCAGCAGCCCACTAGCGGGAGGGTATGATACGCAGTATTTT
. | TRBJ2-5 | . | TRBV20-1 | CSARDWTGPQETQYF | TGCAGTGCTAGAGATTGGACGGGCCCCCAAGAGACCCAGTACTTC
. | TRBJ2-3 | . | TRBV29-1 | CSVETGRITDTQYF | TGCAGCGTTGAGACAGGGAGGATCACAGATACGCAGTATTTT
. | TRBJ2-3 | . | TRBV12-3/TRBV12-4 | CASSLGIGDTQYF | TGTGCCAGCAGTTTGGGGATTGGGGATACGCAGTATTTT
many | TRBJ2-5 | . | TRBV7-2 | CASSLRRETQYF | TGTGCCAGCAGCTTACGTCGAGAGACCCAGTACTTC
. | TRBJ1-2 | . | TRBV29-1 | CSARPTENYGYTF | TGCAGCGCCCGCCCGACTGAGAACTATGGCTACACCTTC
. | TRBJ2-4 | TRBD2 | TRBV3-1 | CASSHAGRGEQYF | TGTGCCAGCAGCCATGCCGGCCGGGGGGAGCAGTACTTC
. | TRBJ2-3 | TRBD2 | TRBV29-1 | CSVLAGGTTDTQYF | TGCAGCGTTCTAGCGGGAGGAACCACAGATACGCAGTATTTT
few | TRBJ1-3 | . | TRBV4-2 | CASSHETGGNTIYF | TGTGCCAGCAGCCACGAGACAGGCGGAAACACCATATATTTT
few | TRBJ2-1 | TRBD2 | TRBV5-1 | CASSTGGLAGVNEQFF | TGCGCCAGCAGCACCGGTGGACTAGCGGGAGTCAATGAGCAGTTCTTC
few | TRBJ1-2 | . | TRBV29-1 | CSVERTPSDYGYTF | TGCAGCGTAGAAAGGACACCCTCGGACTACGGCTACACCTTC
. | TRBJ1-1 | TRBD1 | TRBV29-1 | CSYTTGGTEAFF | TGCAGCTATACTACAGGGGGCACTGAAGCTTTCTTT
. | TRBJ1-1 | . | TRBV5-1 | CASSSRGGIEAFF | TGCGCCAGCAGCTCTCGGGGGGGGATTGAAGCTTTCTTT
. | TRBJ2-1 | TRBD2 | TRBV11-3 | CASSPPGLANNNEQFF | TGTGCCAGCAGCCCTCCCGGACTAGCTAATAACAATGAGCAGTTCTTC
. | TRBJ2-1 | TRBD1 | TRBV27 | CASSAGTGRGNEQFF | TGTGCCAGCAGCGCCGGGACAGGGCGTGGGAATGAGCAGTTCTTC
. | TRBJ2-7 | TRBD1 | TRBV7-6 | CASSSEDRDHEQYF | TGTGCCAGCAGCTCAGAGGACAGGGACCACGAGCAGTACTTC
few | TRBJ2-1 | TRBD2 | TRBV27 | CASSLSRGLAGGSYEQFF | TGTGCCAGCAGTTTATCGCGTGGACTAGCGGGAGGATCCTACGAGCAGTTCTTC